This paragraph reports one TCR beta chain. Germline CDR1 and CDR2: GTSNPN and SVGIG (reference sequence). The trim removed 2 bases at V and 4 bases at J, leaving 13 bases unmatched. There are 16 residues in the CDR3. Original data processing: Researchers report that nucleated cell counts were estimated from reference gene primer amplification. The data were produced by immunoSEQ multiplex PCR, yet TCRdb's version contains in-frame clones alone and is incomplete. The DNA gave D and trimming, while V, J and clone size come from that table. The table lists approximately 110,000 clones, more than 80% of them singletons. This specimen belongs to a study of blood T cell repertoires in COVID-19. The wider study: Specimens from acute and convalescent COVID-19 originated in the United States, Italy and Spain. Sources were T cells, B-cell-depleted T cells, or PBMCs; the material itself was cDNA or gDNA.

Sequenced material: peripheral blood. This TCR was sampled from a woman aged 70 to 79 with acute or convalescent COVID-19. The gene calls are TRBV30 and TRBJ2-7, with 8 bases that match TRBD2. CDR3 sequence (DNA): TGTGCCTGGAGTTCACCGGGACTAGGGGGGAGTTACGAGCAGTACTTC. Residues: CAWSSPGLGGSYEQYF.